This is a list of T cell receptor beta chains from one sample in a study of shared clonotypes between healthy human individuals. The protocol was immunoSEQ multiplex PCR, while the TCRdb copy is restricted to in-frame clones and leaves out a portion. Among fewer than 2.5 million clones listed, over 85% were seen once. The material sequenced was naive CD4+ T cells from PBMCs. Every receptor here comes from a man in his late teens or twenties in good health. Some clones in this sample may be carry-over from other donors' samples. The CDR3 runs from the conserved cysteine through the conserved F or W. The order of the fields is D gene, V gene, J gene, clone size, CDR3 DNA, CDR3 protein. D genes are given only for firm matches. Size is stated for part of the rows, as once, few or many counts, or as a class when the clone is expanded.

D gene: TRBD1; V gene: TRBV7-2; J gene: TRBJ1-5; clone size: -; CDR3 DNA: TGTGCCAGCACCCTCGACAGGGCCTTCAATCAGCCCCAGCATTTT; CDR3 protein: CASTLDRAFNQPQHF
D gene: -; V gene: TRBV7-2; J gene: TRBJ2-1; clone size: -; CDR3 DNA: TGTGCCAGCAGCCAAACGCGGGACAACTACAATGAGCAGTTCTTC; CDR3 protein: CASSQTRDNYNEQFF
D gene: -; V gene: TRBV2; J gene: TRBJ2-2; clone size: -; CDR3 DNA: TGTGCCAGCAGTGGCTTGGGGGAGGACACCGGGGAGCTGTTTTTT; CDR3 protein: CASSGLGEDTGELFF
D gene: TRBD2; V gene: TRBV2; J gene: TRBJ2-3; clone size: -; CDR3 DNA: TGTGCCAGCAGTGGCCTCCTTAGCGGGAGGGTCACAGATACGCAGTATTTT; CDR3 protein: CASSGLLSGRVTDTQYF
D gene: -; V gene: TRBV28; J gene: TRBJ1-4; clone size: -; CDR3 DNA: TGTGCCAGCAGTTTGGTGGCAGGCAATAATGAAAAACTGTTTTTT; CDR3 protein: CASSLVAGNNEKLFF
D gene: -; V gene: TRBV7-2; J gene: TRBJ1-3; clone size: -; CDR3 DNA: TGTGCCAGCAGCTTAACGGGCATAAGCTCTGGAAACACCATATATTTT; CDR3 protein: CASSLTGISSGNTIYF
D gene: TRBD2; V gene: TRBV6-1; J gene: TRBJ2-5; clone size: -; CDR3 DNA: TGTGCCAGCAGTGTTAGCGGGAGAGTGAAGACCCAGTACTTC; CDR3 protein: CASSVSGRVKTQYF
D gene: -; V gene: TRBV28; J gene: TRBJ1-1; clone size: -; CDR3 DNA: TGTGCCAGCAGTCCCCAAATGACAGTGAACACTGAAGCTTTCTTT; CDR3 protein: CASSPQMTVNTEAFF
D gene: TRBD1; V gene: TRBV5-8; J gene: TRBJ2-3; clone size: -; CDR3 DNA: TGTGCCAGCAGCCCGGGACAGGGCACAGATACGCAGTATTTT; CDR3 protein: CASSPGQGTDTQYF
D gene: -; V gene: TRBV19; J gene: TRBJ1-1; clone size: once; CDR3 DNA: TGTGCCAGTAGTATATTGGCGAGATCGGCATCCTGGAACACTGAAGCTTTCTTT; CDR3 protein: CASSILARSASWNTEAFF
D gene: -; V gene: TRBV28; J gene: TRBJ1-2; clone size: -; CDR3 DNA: TGTGCCAGCAGTTTATCTGGAGGGATCTATGGCTACACCTTC; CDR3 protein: CASSLSGGIYGYTF
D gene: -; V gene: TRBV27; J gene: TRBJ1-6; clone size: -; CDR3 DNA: TGTGCCAGCAGTTTTGGGTCTAATTCACCCCTCCACTTT; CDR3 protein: CASSFGSNSPLHF
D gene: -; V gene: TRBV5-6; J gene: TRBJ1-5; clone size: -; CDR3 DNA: TGTGCCAGCAGCCCCGGACCGATCAATCAGCCCCAGCATTTT; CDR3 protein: CASSPGPINQPQHF
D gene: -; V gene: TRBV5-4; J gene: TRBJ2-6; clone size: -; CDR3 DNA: TGTGCCAGCAGCTCGAAAACTCGTGGGGCCAACGTCCTGACTTTC; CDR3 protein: CASSSKTRGANVLTF
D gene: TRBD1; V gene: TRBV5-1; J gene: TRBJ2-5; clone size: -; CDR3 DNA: TGCGCCAGCAGCTTATCCGGGACAGTCCAAGAGACCCAGTACTTC; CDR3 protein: CASSLSGTVQETQYF
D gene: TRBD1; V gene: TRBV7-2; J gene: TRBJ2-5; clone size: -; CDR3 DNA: TGTGCCAGCAGCCTACGGACAGGGTATGAGACCCAGTACTTC; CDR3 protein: CASSLRTGYETQYF
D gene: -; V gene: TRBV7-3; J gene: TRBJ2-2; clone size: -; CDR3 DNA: TGTGCCAGCAGCTTAACAGGGGCCGACACCGGGGAGCTGTTTTTT; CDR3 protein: CASSLTGADTGELFF
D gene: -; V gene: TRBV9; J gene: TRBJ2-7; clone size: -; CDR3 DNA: TGTGCCAGCAGCGTAGCCCTTCGGGGGCAGTACTTC; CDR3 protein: CASSVALRGQYF
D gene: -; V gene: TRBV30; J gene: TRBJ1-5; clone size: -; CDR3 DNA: TGCGCCTGGAGTGTACGAAGCAATCAGCCCCAGCATTTT; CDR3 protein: CAWSVRSNQPQHF
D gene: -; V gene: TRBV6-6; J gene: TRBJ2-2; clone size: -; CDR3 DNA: TGTGCCAGCAGTGGCGCGGGGCTAGCGAAACCCGGGGAGCTGTTTTTT; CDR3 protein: CASSGAGLAKPGELFF
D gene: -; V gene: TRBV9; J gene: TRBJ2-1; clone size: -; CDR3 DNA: TGTGCCAGCAGCGTAGGTTCCGCCTACAATGAGCAGTTCTTC; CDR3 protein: CASSVGSAYNEQFF
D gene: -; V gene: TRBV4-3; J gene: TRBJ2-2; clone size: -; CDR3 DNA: TGCGCCAGCAGTCCAAGATTTGCGGGGACCACCGGGGAGCTGTTTTTT; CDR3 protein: CASSPRFAGTTGELFF
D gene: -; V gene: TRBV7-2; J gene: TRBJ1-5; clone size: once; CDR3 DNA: TGTGCCAGCAGCTTAGGGTTTGGGACCAATCAGCCCCAGCATTTT; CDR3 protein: CASSLGFGTNQPQHF
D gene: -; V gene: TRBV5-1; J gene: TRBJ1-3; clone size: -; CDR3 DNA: TGCGCCAGCAGATTCGGACACTCTGGAAACACCATATATTTT; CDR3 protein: CASRFGHSGNTIYF
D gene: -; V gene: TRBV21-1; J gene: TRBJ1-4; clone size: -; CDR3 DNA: -; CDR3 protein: CASSRPVGKGNEKLFF
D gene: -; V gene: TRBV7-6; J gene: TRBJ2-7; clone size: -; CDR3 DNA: TGTGCCAGCAGCTTAGGGGGTCGAGACGAGCAGTACTTC; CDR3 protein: CASSLGGRDEQYF
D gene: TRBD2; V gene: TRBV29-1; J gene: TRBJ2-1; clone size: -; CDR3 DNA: TGCAGCGCCCAAATAGCGGGGCCATACAATGAGCAGTTCTTC; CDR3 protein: CSAQIAGPYNEQFF
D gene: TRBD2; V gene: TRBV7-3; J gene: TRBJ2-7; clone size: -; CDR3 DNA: TGTGCCAGCAGCGTTGGACTAGCGGGAGGATCCGAGCAGTACTTC; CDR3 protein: CASSVGLAGGSEQYF
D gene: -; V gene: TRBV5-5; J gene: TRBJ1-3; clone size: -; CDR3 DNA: TGTGCCAGCAGCTTGCGGCAGGGAGGGGACACCATATATTTT; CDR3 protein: CASSLRQGGDTIYF
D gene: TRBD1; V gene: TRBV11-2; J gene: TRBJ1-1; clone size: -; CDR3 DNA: TGTGCCAGCAGCTCCCTTAATACAGGCGCCAGGGGGGCGAACACTGAAGCTTTCTTT; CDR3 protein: CASSSLNTGARGANTEAFF
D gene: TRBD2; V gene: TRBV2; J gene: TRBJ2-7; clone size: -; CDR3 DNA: TGTGCCAGCAGTGAAGCCCTAGCGGGAGGGCACGAGCAGTACTTC; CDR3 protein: CASSEALAGGHEQYF
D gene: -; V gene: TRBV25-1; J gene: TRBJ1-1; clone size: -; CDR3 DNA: TGTGCCAGCAGTGAATATTATAGGGACGCTGAAGCTTTCTTT; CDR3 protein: CASSEYYRDAEAFF
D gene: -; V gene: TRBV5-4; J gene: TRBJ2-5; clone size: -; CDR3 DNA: TGTGCCAGCAGCTTGGGGTCGCAGGGAAGGGTCCAAGAGACCCAGTACTTC; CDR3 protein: CASSLGSQGRVQETQYF
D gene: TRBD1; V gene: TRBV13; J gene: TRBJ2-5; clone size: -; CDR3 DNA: TGTGCCAGCAGCGTGGGACAGAGGGAGACCCAGTACTTC; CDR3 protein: CASSVGQRETQYF
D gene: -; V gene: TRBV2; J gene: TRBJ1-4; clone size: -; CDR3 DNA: TGTGCCAGCCGCGGGGGGGGCAAGAATGAAAAACTGTTTTTT; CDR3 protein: CASRGGGKNEKLFF
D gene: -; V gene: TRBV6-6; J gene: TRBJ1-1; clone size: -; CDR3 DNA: TGTGCCAGCAGCCTCCCCGGGGGAGGGATGATCGCTGAAGCTTTCTTT; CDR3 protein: CASSLPGGGMIAEAFF
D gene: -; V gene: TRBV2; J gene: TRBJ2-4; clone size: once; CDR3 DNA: TGTGCCAGCAGTGAATCAAGAGACCGGGTTCAGTACTTC; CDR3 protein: CASSESRDRVQYF
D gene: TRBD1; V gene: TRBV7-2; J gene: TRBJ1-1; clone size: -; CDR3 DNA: TGTGCCAGCAGCTCCAGGGGGCTGGGGACTGAAGCTTTCTTT; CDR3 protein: CASSSRGLGTEAFF
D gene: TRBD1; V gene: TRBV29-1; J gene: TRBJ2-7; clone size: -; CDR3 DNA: TGCAGCGGCGCTCCCGGACAGGGTAGGGAGCAGTACTTC; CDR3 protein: CSGAPGQGREQYF
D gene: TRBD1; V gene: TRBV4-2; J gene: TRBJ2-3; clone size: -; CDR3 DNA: TGTGCCAGCAGCCAAGGTGGGACAGGGGGCGCATCAGATACGCAGTATTTT; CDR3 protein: CASSQGGTGGASDTQYF
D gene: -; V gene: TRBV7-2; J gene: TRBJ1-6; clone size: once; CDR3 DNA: TGTGCCAGCAGCTTTGCGGTTAATTCACCCCTCCACTTT; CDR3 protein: CASSFAVNSPLHF
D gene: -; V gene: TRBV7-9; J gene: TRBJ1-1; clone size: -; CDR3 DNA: TGTGCCAGCAGCCGCACAGGGTTTGAAGCTTTCTTT; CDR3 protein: CASSRTGFEAFF
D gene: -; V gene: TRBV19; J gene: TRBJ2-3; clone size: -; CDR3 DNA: TGTGCCAGTAGAGTAGGGAGTTTGGGCACAGATACGCAGTATTTT; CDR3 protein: CASRVGSLGTDTQYF
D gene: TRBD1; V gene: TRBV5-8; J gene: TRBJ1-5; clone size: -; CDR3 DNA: TGTGCCAGCAGCAGCGAGACAGGGGGCATGGGCAATCAGCCCCAGCATTTT; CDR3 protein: CASSSETGGMGNQPQHF
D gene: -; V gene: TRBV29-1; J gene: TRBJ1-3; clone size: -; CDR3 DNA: TGCAGCGTTGAGGGACGGGGAAACACCATATATTTT; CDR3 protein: CSVEGRGNTIYF
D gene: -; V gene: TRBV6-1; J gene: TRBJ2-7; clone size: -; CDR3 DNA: TGTGCCAGCAGTGAATTAGACAGGATTACCTACGAGCAGTACTTC; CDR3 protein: CASSELDRITYEQYF
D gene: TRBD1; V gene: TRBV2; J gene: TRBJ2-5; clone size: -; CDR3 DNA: TGTGCCAGCAGGACCCCGACAGGGAAGGAGTACTTC; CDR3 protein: CASRTPTGKEYF